This T cell receptor (beta chain) was profiled in a study of cytomegalovirus exposure and HLA in healthy donors. Study as a whole: Early on, a data release was issued that held 80 million or so unique TCRs from HLA-typed donors.

As regards this clone: The antigen is unknown.

After removal of 1 base from V and 3 bases from J, the junction contained 6 bases not matched to a gene. The CDR3 is 17 residues long. CDR1 and CDR2 (germline): LGHNA, YSLEER. Study-level results: A later analysis showed TCR association rates differing by HLA locus, peaking at DRB1 and lowest at HLA-C. Cytomegalovirus-associated TCR beta chains were listed, numbering 164. The only immune exposure information that was available was CMV serostatus.

The PCR used 60 Vbeta and 13 Jbeta primers. TCRdb keeps only in-frame clones here, not all; method: immunoSEQ multiplex PCR. Here the sample spans 200,000 or so clones, 79% being singletons. The rearrangement joins TRBV4-3 to TRBJ2-1, with 10 bases identical to TRBD2. The sequencing sample was made of PBMCs. The TCR comes from a male donor in good health and CMV-seropositive. The CDR3 DNA reads as TGCGCCAGCAGCCAAGGGCCTACTAGCGGGAACTACAATGAGCAGTTCTTC. As protein: CASSQGPTSGNYNEQFF.